This T cell receptor beta chain was captured in a study of siplizumab effects on memory and regulatory T cells. The CDR3 spans 15 residues. Germline V gives CDR1 SSHAT, CDR2 FNYEAQ (reference sequence). The table came from immunoSEQ multiplex PCR; TCRdb's copy has only in-frame clones and leaves some out. Among about 69,000 clones listed, over 80% were seen once. In regard to this clone: As yet, its antigen is unknown. One end of the junction fails to match germline, which may point to a read error.

Regarding the study as a whole: A minor fraction of alloreactive clones, and no more, mapped to unstimulated subsets. With siplizumab, cumulative frequency of CD4+ memory-derived alloreactive sequences dropped significantly. A naive or memory phenotype could not be assigned to roughly 80-95% of the proliferating CD4+ or CD8+ clones.

The receptor was derived from a human donor in good health. The chain combines TRBV7-7 with TRBJ2-2, with D tentatively TRBD1 or TRBD2 (5 bases each). The sample taken for sequencing was Tregs sorted from blood. CDR3 coding DNA: TGTGCTAGCAGTGCATCGGGACCCAACACCGGGGAGCTGTTTTTT. Its translation is CASSASGPNTGELFF.